Presented here are 11 T cell receptor beta chains from one specimen sequenced in a study of blood T cell repertoires in COVID-19. TCRdb keeps only in-frame clones here, not all; method: immunoSEQ multiplex PCR. This repertoire shows around 150,000 clones, over 80% found once; its top ten account for around 6.5%. Sequenced input: PBMCs or T cells enriched from blood (not recorded which). The receptors were gathered from a woman aged 40 to 49 who had recovered from COVID-19.

The chain joins TRBV11-3 to TRBJ2-1; 14 bases are shared with TRBD2. CDR1 is SGHNT and CDR2 is YENEEA in the germline V gene. CDR3 size: 17 residues. V trimming: 3 bases; J trimming: 5 bases; junction bases outside the gene matches: 6. CDR3 loop: CASSLGLAGALNNEQFF. For the CDR3, the DNA is TGTGCCAGCAGCTTGGGACTAGCGGGAGCTCTTAACAATGAGCAGTTCTTC.

The chain carries TRBV7-7 and TRBJ2-1; D perhaps matches TRBD2 (5 bases). The CDR3 is made up of 13 amino acids. CDR1 is SSHAT and CDR2 is FNYEAQ in the germline V gene (reference sequence). Trimming stripped 0 bases from V and 9 bases from J, with 9 bases between. CDR3 amino acids: CASSLASGSEQFF. The CDR3 nucleotides are TGTGCCAGCAGCTTAGCGTCGGGAAGTGAGCAGTTCTTC.

The rearrangement uses TRBV2 and TRBJ1-5; TRBD1 agrees at 9 bases. This CDR3 comprises 15 residues. V shed 7 bases and J 1 base; nucleotides not matched to a gene: 5. Germline V lookup: CDR1 SNHLY, CDR2 FYNNEI. This CDR3 reads CASTPGQGSNQPQHF. The CDR3, as DNA: TGTGCCAGCACCCCGGGACAGGGAAGCAATCAGCCCCAGCATTTT.

This clone was detected a few times. The chain recombines TRBV19 with TRBJ2-7; D is possibly TRBD1 (7 bases). This CDR3 has 14 residues. The V gene lost 5 bases and the J gene lost 4 bases, with 15 bases spanning the gap. The germline V gene has CDR1 LNHDA and CDR2 SQIVND (reference sequence). The CDR3 loop reads CASSWAGGIYEQYF. The DNA of the CDR3 is TGTGCCAGTAGTTGGGCAGGGGGGATATACGAGCAGTACTTC.

This clone was detected a few times. This chain uses TRBV27 with TRBJ2-7; 7 bases map to TRBD1. J was trimmed by 0 bases and V by 0 bases; bases with no gene match: 2. Germline CDR1 and CDR2: MNHEY and SMNVEV (reference sequence). The CDR3 covers 15 residues. The CDR3 reads CASSLSGQNSYEQYF. CDR3 in DNA: TGTGCCAGCAGTTTATCGGGACAGAACTCCTACGAGCAGTACTTC.

The rearrangement links TRBV2 to TRBJ2-1, with TRBD2 as a possible D gene (6 bases). Germline lookup yields CDR1 SNHLY and CDR2 FYNNEI. The CDR3 contains 15 residues. The V end lost 6 bases, the J end lost 6 bases, and 18 bases lay between the germline ends. This CDR3 is CASRTGTQRVNEQFF. CDR3 coding DNA: TGTGCCAGCAGAACCGGGACTCAGAGGGTCAATGAGCAGTTCTTC.

The chain uses TRBV6-6 and TRBJ1-2; TRBD1 might be the D (6 bases). V was trimmed by 6 bases and J by 8 bases, leaving 22 bases between them. Looked up from germline, CDR1 is MNHNY and CDR2 is SVGAGI (reference sequence). This CDR3 has 15 amino acids. CDR3 sequence (DNA): TGTGCCAGCAGCCTCCCCCACCGGGGGGGCGACGGCTACACCTTC. Protein sequence: CASSLPHRGGDGYTF.

This clone was detected many times. The chain joins TRBV11-2 to TRBJ2-7, with D possibly TRBD2 on 5 matching bases. CDR1 and CDR2 from the germline V gene are SGHAT and FQNNGV. The CDR3 spans 14 residues. Trimming stripped 0 bases from V and 2 bases from J, with 8 bases between. Here the CDR3 DNA reads TGTGCCAGCAGCTTAGATATGAGGGCCTACGAGCAGTACTTC. Translation: CASSLDMRAYEQYF.

The chain uses TRBV30 and TRBJ2-7; TRBD1 matches 11 bases. This CDR3 is built from 23 residues. V was clipped by 2 bases and J by 6 bases; unmatched bases: 33. CDR1 is GTSNPN and CDR2 is SVGIG in the germline V gene (reference sequence). The CDR3 coding sequence is TGTGCCTGGAGTTCCAATTGGGACAGGGGGGGATGGCGGGGGCCCCGTTCCGGGGGCGAGCAGTACTTC. It yields the protein CAWSSNWDRGGWRGPRSGGEQYF.

The chain joins TRBV5-1 to TRBJ1-2; D might be TRBD1 (5 bases). The germline gives CDR1 SGHRS, CDR2 YFSETQ. The CDR3 loop spans 15 amino acids. Trimming cost V 2 bases and J 8 bases, with 19 bases left between them. The CDR3 here is CASSLQDRPLWGYTF. The CDR3 nucleotides are TGCGCCAGCAGCTTACAGGATCGACCCCTTTGGGGCTACACCTTC.

The J gene is TRBJ2-2, the V gene TRBV10-3, with 9 bases identical to TRBD2. Per the germline V gene, CDR1 is ENHRY and CDR2 is SYGVKD. The length of the CDR3 is 19 residues. Unmatched junction bases numbered 17, after V lost 6 bases and J lost 3 bases. The CDR3 reads CAISHAGSGSLQDTGELFF. The CDR3 region has the DNA TGTGCCATCAGCCACGCGGGTAGCGGGAGCCTCCAGGACACCGGGGAGCTGTTTTTT.